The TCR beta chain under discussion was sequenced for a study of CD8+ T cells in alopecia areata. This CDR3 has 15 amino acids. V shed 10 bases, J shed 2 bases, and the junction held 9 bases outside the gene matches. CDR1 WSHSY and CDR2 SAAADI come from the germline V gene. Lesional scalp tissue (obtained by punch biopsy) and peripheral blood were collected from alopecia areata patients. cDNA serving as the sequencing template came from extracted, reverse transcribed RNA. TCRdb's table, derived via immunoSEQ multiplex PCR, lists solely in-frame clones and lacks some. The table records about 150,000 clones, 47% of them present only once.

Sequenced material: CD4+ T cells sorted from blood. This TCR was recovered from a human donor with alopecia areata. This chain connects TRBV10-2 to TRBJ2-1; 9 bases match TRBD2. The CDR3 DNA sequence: TGCGCCACCCAGGAAGCGGGAGGCCCCTACAATGAGCAGTTCTTC. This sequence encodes CATQEAGGPYNEQFF.